This T cell receptor beta chain was identified in a study of T-cell memory formation after mild COVID-19. For the study at large: The two donors had largely donor-specific TCR clusters.

Trimming shortened V by 5 bases and J by 0 bases, and 13 bases separated the two germline ends. The CDR3 runs 15 residues. Germline V CDR1 and CDR2: MNHEY, SMNVEV (reference sequence). TCRdb passed the 5' RACE reads through MiXCR, listing each CDR3 protein once. There are roughly 450,000 distinct CDR3 sequences in the sample; around a sixth occur only once, and roughly 12% lies in the top ten. Study observations and caveats: Prior to infection, memory already included some responding clones, suggesting cross-reactive memory joined.

This clonotype has more than one count but fewer than ten. As yet, its antigen is unknown. What was sequenced was PBMCs or a T cell subset sorted from them (not recorded which). The chain employs TRBV27 and TRBJ1-1, with a possible D match to TRBD1 (5 bases). This TCR derives from an adult woman who had mild COVID-19 (a few samples of this study predate the infection). Cell type and time point are not known. The CDR3 reads CASSPLGGLNTEAFF. The CDR3 bases are TGTGCCAGCAGTCCCTTGGGGGGACTGAACACTGAAGCTTTCTTT.